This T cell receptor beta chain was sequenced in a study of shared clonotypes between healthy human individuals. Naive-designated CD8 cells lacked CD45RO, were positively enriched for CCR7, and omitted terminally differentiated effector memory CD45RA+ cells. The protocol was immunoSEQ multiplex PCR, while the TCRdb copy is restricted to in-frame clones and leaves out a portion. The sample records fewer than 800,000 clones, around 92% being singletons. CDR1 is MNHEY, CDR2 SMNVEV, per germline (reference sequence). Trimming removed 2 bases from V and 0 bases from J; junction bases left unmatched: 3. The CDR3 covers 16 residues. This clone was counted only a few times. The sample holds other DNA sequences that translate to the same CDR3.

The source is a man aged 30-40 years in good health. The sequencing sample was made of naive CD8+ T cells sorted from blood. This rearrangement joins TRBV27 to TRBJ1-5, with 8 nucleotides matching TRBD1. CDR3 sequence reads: CASSLGQGASNQPQHF. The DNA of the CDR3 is TGTGCCAGCAGTTTAGGGCAGGGGGCTAGCAATCAGCCCCAGCATTTT.